A single sample is the source of the 21 T cell receptor beta chains below, sequenced in a study of blood T cell repertoires in COVID-19. Only in-frame clones appear in the TCRdb table, and some are missing; sequencing was by immunoSEQ multiplex PCR. Of fewer than 65,000 clones in the sample, around 80% were seen once. The sequenced material came from peripheral blood. The source is a man between 65 and 85 years old with acute or convalescent COVID-19.

This clone was counted a few times. This rearrangement joins TRBV5-1 to TRBJ2-3; 13 nucleotides agree with TRBD2. The CDR3 is 14 residues long. With V trimmed by 2 bases and J by 8 bases, 2 bases remained unmatched. The germline gives CDR1 SGHRS, CDR2 YFSETQ. CDR3 DNA sequence: TGCGCCAGCAGCTTCGGGACTAGCGGGGCTACGCAGTATTTT. Translation: CASSFGTSGATQYF.

This chain connects TRBV27 to TRBJ1-6; 7 positions match TRBD1. This CDR3 has 15 residues. Germline loops: CDR1 MNHEY, CDR2 SMNVEV (reference sequence). V was pared by 2 bases and J by 10 bases, with 8 bases of the junction left unmatched. The CDR3 coding sequence is TGTGCCAGCAGTTTACAGACAGGGCTAGGCTCACCCCTCCACTTT. Translated: CASSLQTGLGSPLHF.

The chain couples TRBV7-2 to TRBJ2-7; no firm D call. With 2 bases removed from V and 3 bases from J, the gap between germline ends came to 11 bases. Germline V gene lookup returns CDR1 SGHTA and CDR2 FQGNSA. CDR3 length: 14 amino acids. CDR3 amino acids: CASSLHGLGYEQYF. The CDR3 bases are TGTGCCAGCAGCTTACATGGTCTCGGCTACGAGCAGTACTTC.

This clone was counted a single time. The genes are TRBV13 and TRBJ2-6; D gene uncertain. V lost 8 bases, J lost 3 bases, and 5 bases lay in between. This CDR3 contains 12 residues. Germline V gives CDR1 PRHDT, CDR2 FYEKMQ (reference sequence). The CDR3 is CASSGGANVLTF. For the CDR3, the DNA is TGTGCCAGCTCGGGTGGGGCCAACGTCCTGACTTTC.

The chain joins TRBV6-2 or TRBV6-3 to TRBJ2-2; D gene ambiguous. This CDR3 is built from 15 residues. Germline lookup yields CDR1 MNHEY and CDR2 SVGEGT. V lost 1 base and J 0 bases, leaving 6 bases between the germline ends. CDR3 DNA: TGTGCCAGCAGTTACTTGCGCCCGAACACCGGGGAGCTGTTTTTT. Amino acids: CASSYLRPNTGELFF.

This clone was seen more than once but under ten times. The CDR3 DNA sequence: TGTGCCAGCAGCCCGCGGGAGGGCCGAGAGACCCAGTACTTC. Translating gives CASSPREGRETQYF. The rearrangement joins TRBV3-1 (or the pseudogene TRBV3-2) to TRBJ2-5, with TRBD2 matching over 9 bases. Losses at the gene ends were 4 bases for V and 4 bases for J; bases not matched to a gene: 4. The CDR3 extends over 14 amino acids. The germline V gene encodes CDR1 LGHDT and CDR2 YNNKEL (reference sequence).

The rearrangement uses TRBV5-1 and TRBJ2-7; a weak D match, TRBD2 (5 bases). The CDR3 contains 12 residues. The ends were cut back, 2 bases at V and 4 bases at J, with 7 bases in the middle. Germline CDR1 and CDR2: SGHRS and YFSETQ. The CDR3 loop reads CASSFTGYEQYF. The CDR3 DNA sequence: TGCGCCAGCAGCTTCACGGGGTACGAGCAGTACTTC. Drawing the rest from reference TRBV5-1 and TRBJ2-7, the complete variable domain is KAGVTQTPRYLIKTRGQQVTLSCSPISGHRSVSWYQQTPGQGLQFLFEYFSETQRNKGNFPGRFSGRQFSNSRSEMNVSTLELGDSALYLCASSFTGYEQYFGPGTRLTVT.

The CDR3 DNA reads TGTGCCAGCAGGGGGACAGGGAGTAACACTGAAGCTTTCTTT. Protein: CASRGTGSNTEAFF. The chain joins TRBV11-3 to TRBJ1-1; 9 bases align to TRBD1. The CDR3 contains 14 residues. V gave up 6 bases and J gave up 2 bases; unmatched junction bases: 4. The germline gives CDR1 SGHNT, CDR2 YENEEA. Full variable domain (rest looked up from reference TRBV11-3 and TRBJ1-1): EAGVVQSPRYKIIEKKQPVAFWCNPISGHNTLYWYLQNLGQGPELLIRYENEEAVDDSQLPKDRFSAERLKGVDSTLKIQPAELGDSAVYLCASRGTGSNTEAFFGQGTRLTVV.

V is TRBV6-5 and J is TRBJ1-2; D is possibly TRBD1 (5 bases). The V end lost 2 bases, the J end lost 5 bases, and 15 bases lay between the germline ends. Germline V gene lookup returns CDR1 MNHEY and CDR2 SVGAGI. The CDR3 is made up of 15 amino acids. This CDR3 is CASSYPGGGRYGYTF. The CDR3 DNA reads as TGTGCCAGCAGTTACCCGGGGGGGGGAAGGTATGGCTACACCTTC.

The genes are TRBV6-5 and TRBJ1-6, with a possible D match to TRBD1 (6 bases). This CDR3 is 14 amino acids long. CDR1 and CDR2 from the germline V gene are MNHEY and SVGAGI. Trimming cost V 4 bases and J 6 bases, with 10 bases left between them. DNA of the CDR3: TGTGCCAGCAGTTCCCGGGACACTAATTCACCCCTCCACTTT. Translation gives CASSSRDTNSPLHF.

The chain has TRBV7-9 and TRBJ1-5; 7 bases line up with TRBD1. Trimming at V came to 4 bases and at J to 5 bases, leaving 5 bases not matched to a gene. The CDR3 extends over 14 amino acids. The germline V gene encodes CDR1 SEHNR and CDR2 FQNEAQ (reference sequence). CDR3 sequence reads: CASSSTGWDQPQHF. CDR3 sequence (DNA): TGTGCCAGCAGCTCGACAGGGTGGGATCAGCCCCAGCATTTT.

The chain has TRBV27 and TRBJ1-5; 12 bases are a match to TRBD1. The CDR3 spans 17 residues. Germline CDR1 reads MNHEY; CDR2 reads SMNVEV (reference sequence). V shed 6 bases, J shed 9 bases, and the junction held 15 bases outside the gene matches. The CDR3, as DNA: TGTGCCAGCAGCCGAACCGGGACAGGGGGCCTCCTAAGGCCCCAGCATTTT. Protein: CASSRTGTGGLLRPQHF.

A single count supports this clone. The chain employs TRBV10-1 and TRBJ1-2; D perhaps matches TRBD1 (6 bases). Trimming stripped 3 bases from V and 7 bases from J, with 12 bases between. CDR3 length: 13 amino acids. CDR1 and CDR2 from the germline V gene are WNHNN and SYGVQD (reference sequence). CDR3 sequence: CASSDHRQAGYTF. For the CDR3, the DNA is TGCGCCAGCAGTGACCACCGACAGGCTGGCTACACCTTC.

V usage is TRBV6-2 or TRBV6-3 and J usage is TRBJ2-6, with D possibly matching TRBD2 (6 bases). CDR1 is MNHEY, CDR2 SVGEGT, per germline. Trimming removed 6 bases at V and 4 bases at J, with 22 bases between. This CDR3 comprises 18 residues. CDR3 residues: CASSRGTPFAMGANVLTF. In DNA, the CDR3 is TGTGCCAGCAGCCGCGGGACTCCGTTCGCTATGGGGGCCAACGTCCTGACTTTC.

The CDR3 spells CASMRLAEDNEQFF. The CDR3 DNA reads as TGTGCCAGCATGAGACTAGCGGAGGACAATGAGCAGTTCTTC. The V call is TRBV28, the J call TRBJ2-1; 9 positions agree with TRBD2. From germline, CDR1 is MDHEN and CDR2 SYDVKM. Unmatched junction bases numbered 6, after V lost 7 bases and J lost 5 bases. The CDR3 has 14 residues.

This clone has more than one count but fewer than ten. The V gene is TRBV30, the J gene TRBJ2-1, with D hard to call. V lost 1 base to trimming and J lost 9 bases, with 10 bases between them. CDR1 GTSNPN and CDR2 SVGIG come from the germline V gene (reference sequence). The CDR3 loop spans 12 amino acids. The CDR3 sequence is CAWSATFGEQFF. The CDR3 bases are TGTGCCTGGAGTGCCACCTTCGGTGAGCAGTTCTTC.

This CDR3 reads CASSLGQSPLHF. CDR3 sequence (DNA): TGCGCCAGCAGCTTGGGACAGTCACCCCTCCACTTT. The V gene is TRBV5-1, the J gene TRBJ1-6, with D possibly TRBD1 on 5 matching bases. V shed 0 bases and J shed 10 bases, with 5 bases lying between them. This CDR3 comprises 12 residues. Germline CDR1 and CDR2: SGHRS and YFSETQ.

The V call is TRBV30, the J call TRBJ2-1; 7 bases align to TRBD1. The CDR3 runs 13 residues. Per germline, CDR1 GTSNPN and CDR2 SVGIG (reference sequence). Trimming at V came to 8 bases and at J to 3 bases, leaving 7 bases not matched to a gene. The DNA for the CDR3 is TGTGCCGGGTACCGGGACAGCTACAATGAGCAGTTCTTC. Translation: CAGYRDSYNEQFF.

This chain uses TRBV19 with TRBJ2-7; D possibly corresponds to TRBD1 (6 bases). V gave up 5 bases and J gave up 3 bases, with 11 bases separating them. Germline V gene sequence: CDR1 LNHDA, CDR2 SQIVND (reference sequence). The CDR3 has 13 residues. DNA for the CDR3: TGTGCCAGTAGTGCGACAGGAGTCTACGAGCAGTACTTC. This gives the protein CASSATGVYEQYF.

The V gene is TRBV11-1, the J gene TRBJ2-2; D remains unclear. The germline CDR1 and CDR2 sequences are SGHAT and FQDESV (reference sequence). The CDR3 is made up of 14 amino acids. V lost 5 bases and J 2 bases, leaving 9 bases between the germline ends. The CDR3 region has the DNA TGTGCCAGCAGCCGGGTTGGCAACACCGGGGAGCTGTTTTTT. The encoded protein is CASSRVGNTGELFF.

The rearrangement joins TRBV9 to TRBJ2-7, with 11 bases fitting TRBD2. The CDR3 has 17 amino acids. Looked up from germline, CDR1 is SGDLS and CDR2 is YYNGEE. J was trimmed by 3 bases and V by 2 bases; bases with no gene match: 10. The DNA of the CDR3 is TGTGCCAGCAGCGTGCTTGGGGTGGGACTAGCGGACTACGAGCAGTACTTC. Residues: CASSVLGVGLADYEQYF.